The next 29 T cell receptor beta chains were all read from a single sample in a study of blood T cell repertoires in COVID-19. TCRdb's copy holds only in-frame clones and misses some; the assay was immunoSEQ multiplex PCR. The profile shows 200,000 to 250,000 clones, approximately 80% of them singletons. The sequenced material came from PBMCs or T cells enriched from blood (not recorded which). The receptors were sampled from a woman in her forties with acute COVID-19.

The V and J genes are TRBV28 and TRBJ1-6, with D unresolved. Per the germline V gene, CDR1 is MDHEN and CDR2 is SYDVKM. This CDR3 is 12 amino acids long. The V end lost 5 bases, the J end lost 15 bases, and 14 bases lay between the germline ends. This CDR3 is CASSRTPAVLHF. CDR3 nucleotide sequence: TGTGCCAGCAGTCGTACCCCGGCGGTCCTCCACTTT.

This chain uses TRBV12-3 or TRBV12-4 with TRBJ1-2, with 8 bases that match TRBD1. Unmatched junction bases numbered 3, after V lost 6 bases and J lost 3 bases. CDR3 length equals 13 residues. The CDR3 sequence is CASRGQGHYGYTF. DNA for the CDR3: TGTGCCAGCAGAGGACAGGGCCACTATGGCTACACCTTC.

V is TRBV28 and J is TRBJ1-1; tentative D call: TRBD1 (5 bases). The germline CDR1 and CDR2 sequences are MDHEN and SYDVKM. V lost 6 bases, J lost 11 bases, and 13 bases lay in between. This CDR3 is built from 11 residues. CDR3 sequence reads: CASSPGIWAFF. In DNA form, the CDR3 reads TGTGCCAGCAGCCCAGGGATTTGGGCTTTCTTT.

This clone showed up just a few times. The gene calls are TRBV2 and TRBJ2-5; possibly TRBD1 for D (7 bases). With 7 bases removed from V and 2 bases from J, the gap between germline ends came to 17 bases. The length of the CDR3 is 15 residues. Germline V gene sequence: CDR1 SNHLY, CDR2 FYNNEI. CDR3 in DNA: TGTGCCAGCACGGCGGGACAGCGCGATCAAGAGACCCAGTACTTC. It is translated as CASTAGQRDQETQYF.

The J gene is TRBJ1-6, the V gene TRBV30; no firm D call. The V and J ends lost 2 bases and 7 bases respectively, with 9 bases between them. The CDR3 is 13 residues long. Germline assignment: CDR1 GTSNPN and CDR2 SVGIG (reference sequence). CDR3 region: CAWSLYENSPLHF. As DNA, the CDR3 is TGTGCCTGGAGTCTGTACGAGAATTCACCCCTCCACTTT.

The chain couples TRBV27 to TRBJ1-6; D might be TRBD1 (5 bases). Germline V gene lookup returns CDR1 MNHEY and CDR2 SMNVEV (reference sequence). The V end was cut by 2 bases, the J end by 9 bases, with 14 bases between. The CDR3 is 15 amino acids. CDR3: CASSLVGAQGSPLHF. The CDR3 bases are TGTGCCAGCAGTTTAGTTGGCGCCCAGGGTTCACCCCTCCACTTT.

This chain joins TRBV19 and TRBJ2-5, with D maybe TRBD2 (5 bases). The germline V gene encodes CDR1 LNHDA and CDR2 SQIVND (reference sequence). The CDR3 runs 14 residues. V was cut by 3 bases and J by 1 base, with 9 bases left in between. The CDR3 reads CASSMAGLQETQYF. The DNA for the CDR3 is TGTGCCAGTAGTATGGCGGGCCTCCAAGAGACCCAGTACTTC.

This clone turned up a few times. The V and J genes are TRBV24-1 and TRBJ2-3; D might be TRBD2 (6 bases). Trimming removed 4 bases at V and 5 bases at J, with 12 bases between. CDR1 and CDR2 from the germline V gene are KGHDR and SFDVKD. The CDR3 consists of 14 residues. The CDR3 protein is CATSDGTYKDTQYF. The DNA of the CDR3 is TGTGCCACCAGTGACGGGACTTATAAAGATACGCAGTATTTT.

The chain couples TRBV2 to TRBJ2-7; 9 nucleotides agree with TRBD1. Per the germline V gene, CDR1 is SNHLY and CDR2 is FYNNEI. This CDR3 has 14 residues. V was pared by 7 bases and J by 4 bases, with 8 bases of the junction left unmatched. CDR3 protein: CASTQTGGRYEQYF. The CDR3 DNA sequence: TGTGCCAGCACCCAGACAGGGGGGAGGTACGAGCAGTACTTC.

The chain links TRBV13 to TRBJ2-1; a possible D gene is TRBD2 (6 bases). This CDR3 region has 15 residues. Per the germline V gene, CDR1 is PRHDT and CDR2 is FYEKMQ (reference sequence). The ends were cut back, 4 bases at V and 4 bases at J, with 14 bases in the middle. The CDR3 here is CASSSGGAGYNEQFF. The CDR3 coding sequence is TGTGCCAGCAGCTCCGGAGGGGCGGGGTACAATGAGCAGTTCTTC.

The genes are TRBV12-3 or TRBV12-4 and TRBJ2-2; 7 bases are shared with TRBD1. The CDR3 length is 13 residues. Germline trimming cut 6 bases from V and 6 bases from J; bases unmatched to any gene: 4. The CDR3 region is CASRRQGAGELFF. CDR3 nucleotides: TGTGCCAGCAGGCGTCAGGGGGCCGGGGAGCTGTTTTTT.

CDR3 coding DNA: TGTGCCAGTTATAGCAATCAGCCCCAGCATTTT. Its protein is CASYSNQPQHF. The chain uses TRBV28 and TRBJ1-5; D is unclear. This CDR3 is 11 amino acids long. V was clipped by 9 bases and J by 0 bases, with 3 bases between them. Germline values: CDR1 MDHEN, CDR2 SYDVKM.

The chain has TRBV19 and TRBJ2-7, with a tentative D call TRBD1 (6 bases). This CDR3 comprises 11 residues. Per the germline V gene, CDR1 is LNHDA and CDR2 is SQIVND (reference sequence). V was clipped by 10 bases and J by 3 bases, with 10 bases between them. CDR3 coding DNA: TGTGCCACCCGACAGGACTACGAGCAGTACTTC. It is translated as CATRQDYEQYF.

This chain uses TRBV19 with TRBJ1-2; no clear D gene. Trimming took off 4 bases at V and 4 bases at J, with 19 bases between the two ends. In germline, CDR1 is LNHDA, CDR2 SQIVND (reference sequence). The CDR3 totals 16 residues. For the CDR3, the DNA is TGTGCCAGTAGTACCCGCACAGCCGGACTGCGCTATGGCTACACCTTC. Translated, it gives CASSTRTAGLRYGYTF.

The CDR3 region has the DNA TGTGCCAGCAGCTTCCCAGCTAACTATGGCTACACCTTC. Translation gives CASSFPANYGYTF. The chain is built from TRBV5-8 and TRBJ1-2; D is undetermined. Germline V gives CDR1 SGHTS, CDR2 YDEGEE. The CDR3 sequence is 13 residues long. V was cut by 2 bases and J by 0 bases, with 5 bases left in between.

The V and J genes are TRBV19 and TRBJ1-1; D unresolved. Trimming shortened V by 2 bases and J by 1 base, and 5 bases separated the two germline ends. This CDR3 is 13 amino acids long. Germline CDR1 and CDR2: LNHDA and SQIVND (reference sequence). CDR3 coding DNA: TGTGCCAGTAGTATATATAGGAACACTGAAGCTTTCTTT. This codes for CASSIYRNTEAFF.

The V call is TRBV5-1, the J call TRBJ2-3, with TRBD1 matching over 10 bases. This CDR3 has 16 residues. V lost 4 bases to trimming and J lost 6 bases; unmatched junction nucleotides: 11. The germline CDR1 and CDR2 sequences are SGHRS and YFSETQ. The CDR3 protein is CASSPTRRTGGDTQYF. The CDR3 region has the DNA TGCGCCAGCAGCCCCACAAGGCGGACAGGGGGGGATACGCAGTATTTT.

This clone was observed once. V and J are TRBV30 and TRBJ1-1; a possible D gene is TRBD1 (6 bases). Trimming removed 3 bases at V and 4 bases at J, with 12 bases between. CDR1 is GTSNPN and CDR2 is SVGIG in the germline V gene (reference sequence). This CDR3 is 13 amino acids long. The CDR3 coding sequence is TGTGCCTGGAGCGAACAACAGGGCACTGAAGCTTTCTTT. Protein sequence: CAWSEQQGTEAFF.

This chain uses TRBV2 with TRBJ2-7; D gene unclear. The ends were cut back, 7 bases at V and 2 bases at J, with 9 bases in the middle. The CDR3 has 12 residues. Germline V CDR1 and CDR2: SNHLY, FYNNEI. CDR3: CASTRQPYEQYF. The CDR3 DNA sequence: TGTGCCAGCACGCGGCAGCCCTACGAGCAGTACTTC.

The chain carries TRBV29-1 and TRBJ1-1; D not resolved. V was shortened by 4 bases and J by 3 bases, with 18 bases between the two germline ends. CDR3 size: 15 residues. Germline CDR1 is SQVTM and CDR2 is ANQGSEA. CDR3 DNA sequence: TGCAGCGTTGTTGGTGGGTCCACAGTGTACACTGAAGCTTTCTTT. It specifies CSVVGGSTVYTEAFF.

The chain joins TRBV13 to TRBJ1-3; D unresolved. The CDR3 runs to 23 residues. Trimming removed 6 bases at V and 1 base at J, with 37 bases between. Germline V gene data show CDR1 as PRHDT and CDR2 as FYEKMQ (reference sequence). The CDR3 DNA is TGTGCCAGCAGACTCGAGGGAAGAATCGCATCTGCCTCTTCTGGCTATTCTGGAAACACCATATATTTT. Translating it yields CASRLEGRIASASSGYSGNTIYF.

The V call is TRBV6-5, the J call TRBJ2-7; TRBD2 might be the D (6 bases). V was clipped by 7 bases and J by 4 bases, with 14 bases between them. The CDR3 is made up of 13 amino acids. CDR1 is MNHEY and CDR2 is SVGAGI in the germline V gene. CDR3 DNA: TGTGCCAGCAAGCCGGGGGATCGTTACGAGCAGTACTTC. Its protein is CASKPGDRYEQYF.

The rearrangement uses TRBV19 and TRBJ1-5; 7 nucleotides align to TRBD1. This CDR3 contains 15 residues. V was clipped by 3 bases and J by 7 bases; unmatched bases: 9. CDR1 LNHDA and CDR2 SQIVND come from the germline V gene (reference sequence). The CDR3 loop is CASSIMGQQGQPQHF. In DNA, the CDR3 is TGTGCCAGTAGTATTATGGGACAGCAAGGCCAGCCCCAGCATTTT.

This chain links TRBV19 with TRBJ1-4, with 10 nucleotides matching TRBD1. CDR1 is LNHDA, CDR2 SQIVND, per germline (reference sequence). With 5 bases clipped from V and 6 bases from J, the junction kept 3 bases outside the gene matches. CDR3 length: 14 residues. The chain's CDR3 is CASSRQGAHEKLFF. DNA for the CDR3: TGTGCCAGTAGTCGACAGGGGGCGCATGAAAAACTGTTTTTT.

V is TRBV6-4 and J is TRBJ2-3; TRBD2 matches 10 bases. The V segment lost 4 bases and the J segment 4 bases; nucleotides outside the gene matches: 2. Germline CDR1 is MRHNA and CDR2 is SNTAGT. This CDR3 is 14 amino acids long. In nucleotides, the CDR3 is TGTGCCAGCAGTGCCGGGACTAGCGCAGATACGCAGTATTTT. This sequence encodes CASSAGTSADTQYF.

The chain combines TRBV2 with TRBJ1-6; 7 bases map to TRBD1. The germline gives CDR1 SNHLY, CDR2 FYNNEI. After removal of 7 bases from V and 14 bases from J, the junction contained 11 bases not matched to a gene. The CDR3 totals 13 residues. DNA for the CDR3: TGTGCCAGCACCGGACAGGTGGAGAGTTCCCTCCACTTT. Translating gives CASTGQVESSLHF.

V and J are TRBV19 and TRBJ2-7; D gene uncertain. The CDR3 has 15 amino acids. Deletions cut 3 bases from V and 2 bases from J, with 14 bases between. Per germline, CDR1 LNHDA and CDR2 SQIVND (reference sequence). The CDR3 protein is CASSIPGAPTYEQYF. CDR3 coding DNA: TGTGCCAGTAGTATCCCTGGTGCTCCTACCTACGAGCAGTACTTC.

The chain recombines TRBV7-3 with TRBJ2-3; 14 bases line up with TRBD2. The J segment lost 4 bases and the V segment lost 8 bases, leaving 2 bases of the junction unmatched. CDR1 SGHTA and CDR2 FQGTGA come from the germline V gene. The length of the CDR3 is 14 residues. The CDR3 loop is CASGTSGSADTQYF. The CDR3 region has the DNA TGTGCCAGCGGGACTAGCGGGAGCGCAGATACGCAGTATTTT.

CDR3 residues: CASRPTGYGYTF. The CDR3 DNA reads as TGTGCCAGCAGACCGACAGGGTATGGCTACACCTTC. The chain joins TRBV28 to TRBJ1-2; 7 nucleotides agree with TRBD1. V lost 6 bases and J lost 5; bases outside the gene matches: 3. Germline V gives CDR1 MDHEN, CDR2 SYDVKM. The CDR3 spans 12 residues.